This T cell receptor (beta chain) was sequenced in a study of blood T cell repertoires in COVID-19. At the level of the study: Samples representing acute and convalescent COVID-19 were sourced from the United States, Italy and Spain. Nucleic acid was either cDNA or gDNA, and it came from T cells, B-cell-depleted T cells, or PBMCs.

Per the germline V gene, CDR1 is SGHRS and CDR2 is YFSETQ. Deletions cut 0 bases from V and 2 bases from J, with 8 bases between. The CDR3 totals 14 residues. Original data processing: Amplification of reference gene primers was used by the study to estimate nucleated cell counts. The data were produced by immunoSEQ multiplex PCR, yet TCRdb's version contains in-frame clones alone and is incomplete. V and J calls and clone size are copied from that table; D and trimming were computed from the DNA. The data show roughly 170,000 clones, with roughly 80% seen just once and 6% to 8.5% held by the top ten.

Sequencing was carried out using peripheral blood. The sequence came from a human donor in a cohort sampled during active COVID-19. The rearrangement links TRBV5-1 to TRBJ1-2; D is unresolved. The CDR3 region has the DNA TGCGCCAGCAGCTTGGGGCAATTCAACTATGGCTACACCTTC. The encoded protein is CASSLGQFNYGYTF.